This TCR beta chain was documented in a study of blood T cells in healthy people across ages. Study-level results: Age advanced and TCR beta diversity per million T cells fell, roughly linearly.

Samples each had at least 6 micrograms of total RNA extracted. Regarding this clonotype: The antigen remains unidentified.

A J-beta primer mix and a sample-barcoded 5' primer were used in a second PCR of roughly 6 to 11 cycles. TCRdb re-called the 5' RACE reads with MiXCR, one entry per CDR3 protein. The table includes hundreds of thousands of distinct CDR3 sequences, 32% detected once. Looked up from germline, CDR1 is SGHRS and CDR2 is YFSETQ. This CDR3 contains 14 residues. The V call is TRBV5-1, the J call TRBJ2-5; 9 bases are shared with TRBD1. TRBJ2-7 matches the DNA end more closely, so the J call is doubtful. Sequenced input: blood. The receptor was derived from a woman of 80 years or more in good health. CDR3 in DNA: TGCGCCAGCAAGTATGGACAGGGGAACTACGAGCAGTACTTC. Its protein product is CASKYGQGNYEQYF.